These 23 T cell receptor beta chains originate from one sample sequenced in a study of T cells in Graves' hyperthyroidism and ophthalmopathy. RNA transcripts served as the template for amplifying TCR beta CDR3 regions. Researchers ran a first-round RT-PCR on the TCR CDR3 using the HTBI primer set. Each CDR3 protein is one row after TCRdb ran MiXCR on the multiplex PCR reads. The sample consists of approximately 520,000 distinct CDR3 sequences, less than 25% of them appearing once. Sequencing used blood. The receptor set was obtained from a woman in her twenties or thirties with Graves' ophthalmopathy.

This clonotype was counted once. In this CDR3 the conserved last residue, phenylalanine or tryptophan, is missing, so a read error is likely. The CDR3: CVSSYSSGGIQETQYI. As DNA, the CDR3 is TGTGTCAGCAGTTACTCTAGCGGGGGGATCCAAGAGACCCAGTACATC. V gene TRBV6-5 combines with J gene TRBJ2-5; 11 nucleotides align to TRBD2. The CDR3 length is 16 residues. Germline V gives CDR1 MNHEY, CDR2 SVGAGI.

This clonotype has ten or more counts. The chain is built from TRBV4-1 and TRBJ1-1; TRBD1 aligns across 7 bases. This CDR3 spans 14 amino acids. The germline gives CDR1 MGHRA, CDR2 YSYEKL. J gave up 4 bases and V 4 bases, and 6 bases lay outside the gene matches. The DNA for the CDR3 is TGCGCCAGCAGCCTCCTACCAGGGGGCACTGAAGCTTTCTTT. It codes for CASSLLPGGTEAFF.

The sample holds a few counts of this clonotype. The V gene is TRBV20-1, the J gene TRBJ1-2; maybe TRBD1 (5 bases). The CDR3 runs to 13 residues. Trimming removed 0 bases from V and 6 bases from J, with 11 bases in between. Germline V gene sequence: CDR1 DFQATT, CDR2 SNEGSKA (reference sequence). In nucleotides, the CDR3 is TGCAGTGCTAGAGACGGGGGAAACGATGGCTACACCTTC. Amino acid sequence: CSARDGGNDGYTF.

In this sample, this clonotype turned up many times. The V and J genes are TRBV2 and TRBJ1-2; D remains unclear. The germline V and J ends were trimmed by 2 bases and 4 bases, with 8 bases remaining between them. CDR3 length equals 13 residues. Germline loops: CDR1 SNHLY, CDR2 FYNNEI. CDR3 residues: CASSERARYGYTF. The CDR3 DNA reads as TGTGCCAGCAGTGAACGGGCTCGCTATGGCTACACCTTC.

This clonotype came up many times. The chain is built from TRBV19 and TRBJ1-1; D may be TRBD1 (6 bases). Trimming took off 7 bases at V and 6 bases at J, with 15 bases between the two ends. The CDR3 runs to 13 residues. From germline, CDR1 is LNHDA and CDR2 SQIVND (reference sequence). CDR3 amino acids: CASKTGSAAEAFF. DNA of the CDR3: TGTGCCAGTAAAACAGGGAGCGCTGCTGAAGCTTTCTTT. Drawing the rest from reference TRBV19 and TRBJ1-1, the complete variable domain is DGGITQSPKYLFRKEGQNVTLSCEQNLNHDAMYWYRQDPGQGLRLIYYSQIVNDFQKGDIAEGYSVSREKKESFPLTVTSAQKNPTAFYLCASKTGSAAEAFFGQGTRLTVV.

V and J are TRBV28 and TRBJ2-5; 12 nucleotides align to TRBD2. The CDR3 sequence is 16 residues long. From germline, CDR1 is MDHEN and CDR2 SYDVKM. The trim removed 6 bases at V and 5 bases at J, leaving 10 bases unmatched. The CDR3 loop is CASRSLAGGIRETQYF. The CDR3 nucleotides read TGTGCCAGCAGGTCACTAGCGGGGGGTATCCGGGAGACCCAGTACTTC.

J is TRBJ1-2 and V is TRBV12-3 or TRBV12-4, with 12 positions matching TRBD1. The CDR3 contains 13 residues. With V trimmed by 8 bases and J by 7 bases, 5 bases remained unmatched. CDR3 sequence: CASGTGGASGYTF. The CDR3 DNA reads TGTGCCAGCGGGACAGGGGGCGCATCTGGCTACACCTTC.

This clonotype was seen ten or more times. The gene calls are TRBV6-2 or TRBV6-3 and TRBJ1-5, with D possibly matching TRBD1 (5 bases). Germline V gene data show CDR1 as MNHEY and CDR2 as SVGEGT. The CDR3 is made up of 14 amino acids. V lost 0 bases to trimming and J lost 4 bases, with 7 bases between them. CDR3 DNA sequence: TGTGCCAGCAGTTACTCGTGGGGGAATCAGCCCCAGCATTTT. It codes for CASSYSWGNQPQHF.

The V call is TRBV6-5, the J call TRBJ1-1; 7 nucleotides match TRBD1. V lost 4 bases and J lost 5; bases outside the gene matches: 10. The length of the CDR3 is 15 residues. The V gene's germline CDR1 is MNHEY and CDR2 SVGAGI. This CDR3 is CASSSTYRGWTEAFF. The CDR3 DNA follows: TGTGCCAGCAGTTCGACCTACAGGGGTTGGACTGAAGCTTTCTTT.

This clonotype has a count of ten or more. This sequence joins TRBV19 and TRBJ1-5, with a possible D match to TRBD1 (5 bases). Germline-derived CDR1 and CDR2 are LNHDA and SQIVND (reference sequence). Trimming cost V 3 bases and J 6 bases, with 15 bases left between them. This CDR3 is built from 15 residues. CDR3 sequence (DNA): TGTGCCAGTAGTATTTACCAGGGAGGCGGTCAGCCCCAGCATTTT. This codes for CASSIYQGGGQPQHF.

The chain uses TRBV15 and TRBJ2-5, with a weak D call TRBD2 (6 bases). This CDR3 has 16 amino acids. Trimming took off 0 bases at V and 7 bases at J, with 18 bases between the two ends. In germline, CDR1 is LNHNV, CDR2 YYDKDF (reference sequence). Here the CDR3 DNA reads TGTGCCACCAGCAGAGATCGTACGACTAGGGGTGGGACCCAGTACTTC. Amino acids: CATSRDRTTRGGTQYF.

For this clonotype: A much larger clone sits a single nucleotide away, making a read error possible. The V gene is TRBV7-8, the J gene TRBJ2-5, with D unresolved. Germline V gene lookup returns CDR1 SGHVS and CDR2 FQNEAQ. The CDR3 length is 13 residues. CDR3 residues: CVSSATLGGTQYF. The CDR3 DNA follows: TGTGTCAGCAGCGCGACCCTGGGCGGGACCCAGTACTTC. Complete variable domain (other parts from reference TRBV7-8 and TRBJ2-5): GAGVSQSPRYKVAKRGQDVALRCDPISGHVSLFWYQQALGQGPEFLTYFQNEAQLDKSGLPSDRFFAERPEGSVSTLKIQRTQQEDSAVYLCVSSATLGGTQYFGPGTRLLVL.

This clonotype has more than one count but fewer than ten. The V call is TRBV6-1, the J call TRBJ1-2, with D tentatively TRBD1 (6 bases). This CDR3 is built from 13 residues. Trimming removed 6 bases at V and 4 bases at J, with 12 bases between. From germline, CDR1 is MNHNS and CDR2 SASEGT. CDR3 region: CASRNTGTYGYTF. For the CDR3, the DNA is TGTGCCAGCAGAAACACAGGGACCTATGGCTACACCTTC.

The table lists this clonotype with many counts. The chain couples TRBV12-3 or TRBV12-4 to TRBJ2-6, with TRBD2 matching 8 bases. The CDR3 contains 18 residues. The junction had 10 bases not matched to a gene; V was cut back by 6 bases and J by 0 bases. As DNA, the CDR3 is TGTGCCAGCAGGGGGTTCGGGGGGGAAACCTCTGGGGCCAACGTCCTGACTTTC. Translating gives CASRGFGGETSGANVLTF.

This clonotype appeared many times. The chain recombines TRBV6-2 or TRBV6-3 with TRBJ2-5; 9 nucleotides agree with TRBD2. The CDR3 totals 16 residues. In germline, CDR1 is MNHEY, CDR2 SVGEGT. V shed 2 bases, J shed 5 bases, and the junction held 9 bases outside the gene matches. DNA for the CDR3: TGTGCCAGCAGTTACACGGCGGGGGGGCCGTCGGAGACCCAGTACTTC. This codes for CASSYTAGGPSETQYF.

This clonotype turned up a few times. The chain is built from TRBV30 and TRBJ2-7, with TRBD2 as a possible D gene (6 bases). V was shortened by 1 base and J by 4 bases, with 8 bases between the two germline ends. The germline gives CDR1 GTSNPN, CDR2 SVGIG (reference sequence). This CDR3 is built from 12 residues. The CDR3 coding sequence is TGTGCCTGGAGTGAAAGCGGGTACGAGCAGTACTTC. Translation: CAWSESGYEQYF.

CDR3 DNA: TGTGCCAGCAGCGTTGTTGTACAGGGGGACACCGGGGAGCTGTTTTTT. Its translation is CASSVVVQGDTGELFF. This chain links TRBV9 with TRBJ2-2; 8 bases line up with TRBD1. The germline V gene has CDR1 SGDLS and CDR2 YYNGEE. The CDR3 loop spans 16 amino acids. The J segment lost 3 bases and the V segment lost 2 bases, leaving 6 bases of the junction unmatched.

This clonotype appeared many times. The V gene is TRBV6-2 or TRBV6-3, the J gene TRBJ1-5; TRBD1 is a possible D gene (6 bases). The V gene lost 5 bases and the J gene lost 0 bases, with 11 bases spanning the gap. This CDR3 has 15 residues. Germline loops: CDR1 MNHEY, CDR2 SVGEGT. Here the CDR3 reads CASSTHRDSNQPQHF. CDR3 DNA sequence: TGTGCCAGCAGTACCCACAGGGATAGCAATCAGCCCCAGCATTTT.

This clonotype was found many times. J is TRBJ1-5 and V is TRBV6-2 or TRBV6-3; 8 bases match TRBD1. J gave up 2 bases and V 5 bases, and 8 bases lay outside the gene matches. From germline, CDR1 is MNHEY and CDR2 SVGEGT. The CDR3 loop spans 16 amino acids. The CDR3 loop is CASSRRTGKGNQPQHF. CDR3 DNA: TGTGCCAGCAGTCGTAGGACAGGGAAGGGCAATCAGCCCCAGCATTTT.

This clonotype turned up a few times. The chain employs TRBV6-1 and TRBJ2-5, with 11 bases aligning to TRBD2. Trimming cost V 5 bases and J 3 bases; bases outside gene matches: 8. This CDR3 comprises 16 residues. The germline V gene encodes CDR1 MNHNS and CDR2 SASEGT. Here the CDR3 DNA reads TGTGCCAGCAGTCCCTTTAGCGGGAGGGCCAAAGAGACCCAGTACTTC. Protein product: CASSPFSGRAKETQYF.

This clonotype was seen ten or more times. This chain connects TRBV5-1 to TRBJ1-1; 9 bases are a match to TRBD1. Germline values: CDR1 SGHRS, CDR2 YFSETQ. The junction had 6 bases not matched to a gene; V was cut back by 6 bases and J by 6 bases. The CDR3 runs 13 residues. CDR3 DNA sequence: TGCGCCAGCAACAAACAGGGGGCTGCTGAAGCTTTCTTT. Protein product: CASNKQGAAEAFF.

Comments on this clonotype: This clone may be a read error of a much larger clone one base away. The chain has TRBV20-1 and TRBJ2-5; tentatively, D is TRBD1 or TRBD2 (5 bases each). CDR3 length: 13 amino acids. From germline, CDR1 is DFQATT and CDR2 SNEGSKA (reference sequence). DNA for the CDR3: TGCAGTGCCCGGGACGGCCTAGAGGGGACCAAGTACTTC. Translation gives CSARDGLEGTKYF.

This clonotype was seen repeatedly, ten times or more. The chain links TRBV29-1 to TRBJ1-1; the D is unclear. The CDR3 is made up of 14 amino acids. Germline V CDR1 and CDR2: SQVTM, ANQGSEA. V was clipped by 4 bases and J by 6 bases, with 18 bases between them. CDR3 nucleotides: TGCAGCGTTGGGCAAGGGAGGGAGGTACCTGAAGCTTTCTTT. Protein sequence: CSVGQGREVPEAFF.